This is a list of T cell receptor beta chains from one sample in a study of T cell responses to AZD1222 COVID-19 vaccine. Data came from immunoSEQ multiplex PCR; TCRdb stores just in-frame clones and leaves some out. The data contain roughly 93,000 clones, roughly nine tenths of them singletons. The sample was peripheral blood, taken on day 0 of AZD1222 vaccination. These receptors were collected from an adult in good health. The conserved cysteine and the conserved F or W are not part of the CDR3 here. Clone sizes are given selectively: once, few, many, or a class where the clone is expanded.

v_gene: TRBV30
abundance: .
j_gene: TRBJ1-4
CDR3aa: AWTTGTNEKLF

v_gene: TRBV6-6
abundance: once
j_gene: TRBJ2-7
CDR3aa: ASSYTSNSYEQY

v_gene: TRBV7-9
abundance: .
j_gene: TRBJ2-1
CDR3aa: ASSSPGLAGGKEQF

v_gene: TRBV10-3
abundance: .
j_gene: TRBJ2-1
CDR3aa: AISGLAGSNNEQF

v_gene: TRBV7-2
abundance: .
j_gene: TRBJ2-5
CDR3aa: ASSSLRDRGMETQY

v_gene: TRBV12-3/TRBV12-4
abundance: .
j_gene: TRBJ1-4
CDR3aa: ASSRDRNEKLF

v_gene: TRBV13
abundance: .
j_gene: TRBJ2-7
CDR3aa: ASSPMRSSYEQY

v_gene: TRBV2
abundance: .
j_gene: TRBJ1-1
CDR3aa: ASSPPTGSYTEAF

v_gene: TRBV2
abundance: .
j_gene: TRBJ1-1
CDR3aa: ASTNRVGRTEAF

v_gene: TRBV5-4
abundance: .
j_gene: TRBJ1-4
CDR3aa: ASSKDSLEKLF

v_gene: TRBV19
abundance: .
j_gene: TRBJ2-7
CDR3aa: ASSIPGLVYEQY

v_gene: TRBV2
abundance: .
j_gene: TRBJ1-2
CDR3aa: ASSENNYGYT

v_gene: TRBV27
abundance: .
j_gene: TRBJ1-1
CDR3aa: ASSLHQDARGAF

v_gene: TRBV7-2
abundance: .
j_gene: TRBJ1-5
CDR3aa: ASSPRQNNQPQH

v_gene: TRBV10-1
abundance: .
j_gene: TRBJ1-1
CDR3aa: ASSESGVAEAF

v_gene: TRBV18
abundance: once
j_gene: TRBJ2-1
CDR3aa: ASSPDHNEQF

v_gene: TRBV7-9
abundance: .
j_gene: TRBJ2-3
CDR3aa: ASSLIAGGPLGTDTQY

v_gene: TRBV2
abundance: .
j_gene: TRBJ1-2
CDR3aa: ASRHQGGAYGYT

v_gene: TRBV3-1/TRBV3-2
abundance: once
j_gene: TRBJ1-1
CDR3aa: ASSPLPMNTEAF

v_gene: TRBV5-1
abundance: .
j_gene: TRBJ2-1
CDR3aa: ASSRTADNEQF

v_gene: TRBV11-2
abundance: .
j_gene: TRBJ1-2
CDR3aa: ASSSGWDGYT

v_gene: TRBV7-2
abundance: .
j_gene: TRBJ1-1
CDR3aa: ASSPGLAATEAF